Below, one T cell receptor beta chain is given with its context. The data were taken from a study of blood T cell repertoires in COVID-19. Background on the study: Collection of acute and convalescent COVID-19 samples took place in the United States, Italy and Spain. T cells, B-cell-depleted T cells, or PBMCs provided the cDNA or gDNA that served as material.

Here immunoSEQ multiplex PCR was the method, and the copy in TCRdb shows in-frame clones only, minus some. The table records approximately 170,000 clones, 70% to 85% of them present only once. The germline gives CDR1 MNHEY, CDR2 SVGAGI. V trimming: 6 bases; J trimming: 6 bases; junction bases outside the gene matches: 12. The CDR3 is 15 amino acids. The sample comprised peripheral blood. This clonotype was sampled from a man in his sixties who had recovered from COVID-19. This chain joins TRBV6-5 and TRBJ2-7, with 9 positions matching TRBD1. Here the CDR3 DNA reads TGTGCCAGCAGCCTTTGGACAGGGGAGGGAGTCGAGCAGTACTTC. Amino acid sequence: CASSLWTGEGVEQYF.